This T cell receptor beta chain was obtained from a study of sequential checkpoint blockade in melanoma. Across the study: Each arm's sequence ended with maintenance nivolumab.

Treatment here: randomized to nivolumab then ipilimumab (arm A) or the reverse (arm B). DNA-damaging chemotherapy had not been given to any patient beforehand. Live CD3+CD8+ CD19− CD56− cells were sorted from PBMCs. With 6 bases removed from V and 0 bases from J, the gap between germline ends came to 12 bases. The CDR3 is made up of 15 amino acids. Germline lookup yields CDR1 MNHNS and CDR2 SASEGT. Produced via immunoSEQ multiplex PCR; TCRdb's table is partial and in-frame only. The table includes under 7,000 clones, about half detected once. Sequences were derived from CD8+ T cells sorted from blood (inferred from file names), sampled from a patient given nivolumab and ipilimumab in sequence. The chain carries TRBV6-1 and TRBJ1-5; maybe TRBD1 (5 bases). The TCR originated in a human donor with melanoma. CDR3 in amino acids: CASRITGDSNQPQHF. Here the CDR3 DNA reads TGTGCCAGCAGGATTACAGGAGATAGCAATCAGCCCCAGCATTTT.